Sequencing of this TCR beta chain was carried out in a study of T-cell reconstitution after alpha-beta-depleted transplantation in children. Germline lookup yields CDR1 LGHNA and CDR2 YSLEER. This CDR3 is 16 amino acids long. The V and J ends lost 4 bases and 0 bases respectively, with 13 bases between them. This clonotype was seen many times. Molecular barcoding with unique molecular identifiers was used for the TCRbeta library. TCRdb itself ran the PCR reads through MiXCR, one entry per CDR3 protein. The sample includes approximately 120,000 distinct CDR3 sequences, around 9.8% seen only once; the top ten take around 24%.

The V call is TRBV4-3, the J call TRBJ1-3; TRBD1 is a possible D gene (5 bases). The TCR was taken from a girl under three years old who had a stem cell transplant for combined immunodeficiency, so the T cells may come from the graft donor. Specimen: PBMCs, mostly from graft donor cells, collected 180 days after TCRalphabeta/CD19-depleted stem cell transplant. DNA for the CDR3: TGCGCCAGCAGCCGTGCTGGGGCGAGCTCTGGAAACACCATATATTTT. Its protein product is CASSRAGASSGNTIYF.